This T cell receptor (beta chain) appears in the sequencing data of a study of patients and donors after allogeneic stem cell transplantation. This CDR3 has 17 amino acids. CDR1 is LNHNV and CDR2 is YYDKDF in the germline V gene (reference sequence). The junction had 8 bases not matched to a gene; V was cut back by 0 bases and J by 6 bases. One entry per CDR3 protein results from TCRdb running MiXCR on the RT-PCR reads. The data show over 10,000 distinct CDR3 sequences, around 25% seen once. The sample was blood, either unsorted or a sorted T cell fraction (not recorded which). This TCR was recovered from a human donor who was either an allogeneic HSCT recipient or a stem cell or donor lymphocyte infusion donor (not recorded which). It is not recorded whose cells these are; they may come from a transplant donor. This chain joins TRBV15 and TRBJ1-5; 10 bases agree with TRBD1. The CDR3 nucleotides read TGTGCCACCAGCAGAGATCAAGGGACAGGGGCGAGTCAGCCCCAGCATTTT. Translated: CATSRDQGTGASQPQHF.